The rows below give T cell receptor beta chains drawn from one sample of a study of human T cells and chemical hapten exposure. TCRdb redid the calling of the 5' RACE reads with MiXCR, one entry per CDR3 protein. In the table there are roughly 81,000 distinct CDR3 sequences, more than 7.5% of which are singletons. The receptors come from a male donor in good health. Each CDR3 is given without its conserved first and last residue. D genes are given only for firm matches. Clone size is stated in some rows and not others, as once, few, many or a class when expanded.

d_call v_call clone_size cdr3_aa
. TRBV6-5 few ASSPGAYNSPLH
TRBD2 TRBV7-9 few ASSPSAGWNEETQY
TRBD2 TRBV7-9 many ASSGLDSSNEQF
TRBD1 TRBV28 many ASSSRYPGQVLGISYEQY
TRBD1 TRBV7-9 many ASSPPGQGAYNEQF
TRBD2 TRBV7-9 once ASSYPRSLAGEENIQY
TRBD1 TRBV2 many ASRARDSNYNEQF
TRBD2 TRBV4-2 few ASRPYQLAGVTAGANVLT
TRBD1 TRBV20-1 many SAAEDRVDTQY
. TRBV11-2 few ASSLTSHIQY
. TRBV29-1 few SARYGDSNQPQH
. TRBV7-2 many ASSSQLTGTDTQY
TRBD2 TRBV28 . ASSSGLAGEGVLEQY
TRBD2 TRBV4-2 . ASSQAGLAGGNEQF
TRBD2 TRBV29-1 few SARTSGGAVEQY
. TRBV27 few ASSSNTNTEAF
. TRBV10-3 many AISTASPSSTDTQY
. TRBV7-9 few ASSLRTSEQF
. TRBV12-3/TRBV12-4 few ASSGAGAGPGDEQF
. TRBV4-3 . ASSQGVGRQYEQY
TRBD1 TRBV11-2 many ASKGATVPETQY
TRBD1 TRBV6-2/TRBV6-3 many ASSYDRGARSGANVLT
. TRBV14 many ASSRGRETLH
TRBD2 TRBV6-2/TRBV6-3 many ASSYFPGLAGNNEQF
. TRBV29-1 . SVQGIAKNIQY
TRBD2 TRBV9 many ASSVANPTSGANTGELF
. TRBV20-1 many SASRPQGGKNNEQF
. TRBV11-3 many ASSPTGGANEQY
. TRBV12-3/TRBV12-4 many ASSSQGGSTEAF
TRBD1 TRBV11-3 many ASSLDRVATQY
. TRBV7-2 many ASSSSTGISTDTQY
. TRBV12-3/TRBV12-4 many ASSRGYEQY
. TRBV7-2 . ASSSRGNEQF
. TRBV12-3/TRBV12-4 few ASSFFGGELF
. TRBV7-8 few ASSLAGLAQGTGELF